This T cell receptor (beta chain) was found in a study of T cells in Graves' hyperthyroidism and ophthalmopathy. Findings of the study overall: Researchers found most expanded thyroid clonotypes above 0.001 in blood as well.

This clonotype came up many times. Its target is not known. Regions amplified from RNA transcripts were the TCR beta CDR3 regions. HTBI primers were employed in a first-round RT-PCR of the TCR CDR3. Via MiXCR, TCRdb re-called the multiplex PCR reads, giving one row per CDR3 protein. The sample lists about 200,000 distinct CDR3 sequences; 15% to 20% were seen once. Hyperthyroidism patients were newly diagnosed, had disease duration under 2 months, and were aged 18 to 65 years. Sequencing was done on a sample of blood. The clonotype originates from a man aged 40-50 years with Graves' hyperthyroidism.

CDR3 region: CASSPQTYTGELFF. Here the CDR3 DNA reads TGTGCCAGCAGCCCCCAGACATACACCGGGGAGCTGTTTTTT. The chain has TRBV12-3 or TRBV12-4 and TRBJ2-2; D gene uncertain. The CDR3 is 14 residues long. The V end was cut by 6 bases, the J end by 3 bases, with 11 bases between.